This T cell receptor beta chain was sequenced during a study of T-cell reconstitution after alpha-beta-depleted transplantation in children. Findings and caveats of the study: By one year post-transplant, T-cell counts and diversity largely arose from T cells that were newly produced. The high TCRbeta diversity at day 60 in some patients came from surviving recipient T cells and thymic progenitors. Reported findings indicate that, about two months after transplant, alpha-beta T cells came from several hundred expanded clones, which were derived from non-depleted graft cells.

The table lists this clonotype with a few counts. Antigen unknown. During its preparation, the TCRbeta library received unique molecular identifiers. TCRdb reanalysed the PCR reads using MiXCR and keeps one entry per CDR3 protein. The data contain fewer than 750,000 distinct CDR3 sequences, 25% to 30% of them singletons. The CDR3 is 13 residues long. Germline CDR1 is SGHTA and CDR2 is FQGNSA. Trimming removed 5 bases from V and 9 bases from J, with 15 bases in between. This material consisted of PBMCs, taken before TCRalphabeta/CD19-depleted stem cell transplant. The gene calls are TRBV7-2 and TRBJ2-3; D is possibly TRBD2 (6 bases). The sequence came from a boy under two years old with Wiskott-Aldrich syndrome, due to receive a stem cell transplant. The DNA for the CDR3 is TGTGCCAGCAGCAAACGGGACTCCTCAACGCAGTATTTT. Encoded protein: CASSKRDSSTQYF.